The clone carrying this T cell receptor beta chain was seen more than once but under ten times. The antigen is undetermined. Trimming at V came to 1 base and at J to 6 bases, leaving 8 bases not matched to a gene. The CDR3 sequence is 16 residues long. Germline-derived CDR1 and CDR2 are SGHTA and FQGNSA. The method was immunoSEQ multiplex PCR; TCRdb's version includes in-frame clones alone and lacks a portion of them. The sample shows about 160,000 clones, 75% to 90% of them seen only once. This record comes from a study of cytomegalovirus exposure and HLA in healthy donors. The overall study: The same platform was used for the approximately 110 validation repertoires and the 500 to 700 first-cohort repertoires, a later analysis reported.

Study outcomes and limitations: In vitro testing confirmed a few CMV-associated chains as specific for CMV antigens. Researchers counted 164 TCR beta chains as cytomegalovirus-associated. TCR sequences were mostly rare, though some public TCRs occurred in many donors.

The sample comprised PBMCs. J is TRBJ1-5 and V is TRBV7-2; the match to TRBD1 covers 8 bases. This TCR came from a woman between 18 and 30 years old in good health and CMV-seronegative. CDR3 amino acids: CASSLEWNRGGQPQHF. As DNA, the CDR3 is TGTGCCAGCAGCTTAGAGTGGAACAGGGGGGGTCAGCCCCAGCATTTT.